A single T cell receptor beta chain is shown here with its context. Antigen specificity is unknown. These data come from a study of Tregs in tolerant kidney transplant recipients. Overall study findings and caveats: No direct test of biological reproducibility was done here.

The protocol was immunoSEQ multiplex PCR, while the TCRdb copy is restricted to in-frame clones and leaves out a portion. The repertoire holds about 240,000 clones, with 80% to 85% as singletons. Trimming removed 7 bases from V and 0 bases from J, with 10 bases in between. Germline V gene lookup returns CDR1 ENHRY and CDR2 SYGVKD. The length of the CDR3 is 14 residues. This receptor was identified in a human donor in good health. Sequenced material: CD4+ T cells from blood. The genes are TRBV10-3 and TRBJ2-1, with D hard to call. CDR3 sequence: CAINRDTSYNEQFF. In nucleotides, the CDR3 is TGTGCCATCAATAGGGATACCTCCTACAATGAGCAGTTCTTC.